A single sample gave rise to the 21 T cell receptor beta chains below, sequenced in a study of T cell responses to AZD1222 COVID-19 vaccine. TCRdb keeps only in-frame clones here, not all; method: immunoSEQ multiplex PCR. In the table there are some 84,000 clones, around 90% of which are singletons. The starting material was peripheral blood, obtained 28 days after the second AZD1222 dose. All receptors derive from an adult who received the AZD1222 COVID-19 vaccine.

This clone was counted once. The V gene is TRBV9, the J gene TRBJ2-7; TRBD2 matches at 11 bases. V was clipped by 3 bases and J by 3 bases; unmatched bases: 5. Per the germline V gene, CDR1 is SGDLS and CDR2 is YYNGEE. The CDR3 totals 15 residues. In nucleotides, the CDR3 is TGTGCCAGCAGCGCGGGACTAGCGGCGAGCTACGAGCAGTACTTC. Protein product: CASSAGLAASYEQYF.

The V and J genes are TRBV12-3 or TRBV12-4 and TRBJ1-5, with TRBD1 as a possible D gene (5 bases). The CDR3 has 13 residues. Trimming removed 2 bases at V and 7 bases at J, with 9 bases between. CDR3 amino acids: CASSLTWDQPQHF. Written as DNA, the CDR3 is TGTGCCAGCAGTTTAACGTGGGACCAGCCCCAGCATTTT.

CDR3 nucleotides: TGTGCCAGCACCCTCGGCGTTAGGGGTTATAATTCACCCCTCCACTTT. Translation gives CASTLGVRGYNSPLHF. The V gene is TRBV11-2, the J gene TRBJ1-6; D may be TRBD1 (5 bases). Per germline, CDR1 SGHAT and CDR2 FQNNGV. This CDR3 contains 16 residues. Deletions cut 7 bases from V and 4 bases from J, with 17 bases between.

This chain uses TRBV6-5 with TRBJ1-1; D unresolved. The CDR3 covers 12 residues. Germline V lookup: CDR1 MNHEY, CDR2 SVGAGI. Between the trimmed V and J ends, which lost 7 bases and 2 bases, there was a span of 8 bases. Here the CDR3 reads CASNRLNTEAFF. The DNA for the CDR3 is TGTGCCAGCAACAGATTAAACACTGAAGCTTTCTTT.

The chain couples TRBV7-2 to TRBJ1-5; 8 bases are a match to TRBD1. Trimming cost V 4 bases and J 6 bases; bases outside gene matches: 8. Germline V gives CDR1 SGHTA, CDR2 FQGNSA. The CDR3 totals 15 residues. The CDR3 is CASSSQGAGGQPQHF. The CDR3 region has the DNA TGTGCCAGCAGCTCCCAGGGGGCCGGGGGTCAGCCCCAGCATTTT.

This chain uses TRBV5-6 with TRBJ1-6; 7 positions agree with TRBD1. The CDR3 runs to 15 residues. The trim removed 0 bases at V and 3 bases at J, leaving 0 bases unmatched. Germline assignment: CDR1 SGHDT and CDR2 YYEEEE. The CDR3 here is CASSLAGGYNSPLHF. The DNA of the CDR3 is TGTGCCAGCAGCTTGGCAGGGGGCTATAATTCACCCCTCCACTTT.

This chain uses TRBV11-2 with TRBJ1-6; no definite D call. Trimming stripped 4 bases from V and 6 bases from J, with 13 bases between. This CDR3 has 15 amino acids. CDR1 SGHAT and CDR2 FQNNGV come from the germline V gene. CDR3 coding DNA: TGTGCCAGCAGCTCTCGTACTGGGGTTAATTCACCCCTCCACTTT. As protein: CASSSRTGVNSPLHF.

This rearrangement joins TRBV5-1 to TRBJ2-7; possibly TRBD2 for D (7 bases). Germline V CDR1 and CDR2: SGHRS, YFSETQ. V lost 3 bases and J lost 7, with 14 bases in between. CDR3 length equals 13 residues. The CDR3 reads CASSSGGHLEQYF. In DNA, the CDR3 is TGCGCCAGCAGCTCCGGGGGGCATCTGGAGCAGTACTTC. Full variable domain (rest looked up from reference TRBV5-1 and TRBJ2-7): KAGVTQTPRYLIKTRGQQVTLSCSPISGHRSVSWYQQTPGQGLQFLFEYFSETQRNKGNFPGRFSGRQFSNSRSEMNVSTLELGDSALYLCASSSGGHLEQYFGPGTRLTVT.

This clone was found a few times. V is TRBV20-1 and J is TRBJ2-5; D possibly corresponds to TRBD2 (6 bases). Trimming took 6 bases from V and 7 from J, leaving 9 bases between them. This CDR3 contains 10 residues. CDR1 is DFQATT, CDR2 SNEGSKA, per germline (reference sequence). The CDR3 DNA reads as TGCAGTGCCGGGGGAGCGACCCAGTACTTC. Its translation: CSAGGATQYF.

This chain uses TRBV7-2 with TRBJ2-3, with D possibly called TRBD1 or TRBD2 (5 bases each). CDR1 and CDR2 (germline): SGHTA, FQGNSA. Trimming removed 8 bases from V and 4 bases from J, with 16 bases in between. The CDR3 runs 14 residues. The CDR3 region is CASEGRSVADTQYF. The CDR3 region has the DNA TGTGCCAGCGAGGGGCGGAGTGTCGCAGATACGCAGTATTTT.

The chain combines TRBV10-3 with TRBJ1-3; the D gene is possibly TRBD1 (6 bases). V was trimmed by 7 bases and J by 0 bases, leaving 10 bases between them. The CDR3 covers 14 residues. Germline CDR1 reads ENHRY; CDR2 reads SYGVKD. The CDR3 DNA follows: TGTGCCATCAAACAGGGCCTCTCTGGAAACACCATATATTTT. It yields the protein CAIKQGLSGNTIYF.

The chain links TRBV5-6 to TRBJ1-4; D gene unclear. V dropped 3 bases and J dropped 4 bases, with 13 bases sitting between them. This CDR3 is 15 amino acids long. In germline, CDR1 is SGHDT, CDR2 YYEEEE. The CDR3 is CASSWRTDFNEKLFF. The CDR3 DNA reads TGTGCCAGCAGCTGGCGGACGGACTTTAATGAAAAACTGTTTTTT. Using reference TRBV5-6 and TRBJ1-4 for the parts outside the CDR3, the full variable domain is DAGVTQSPTHLIKTRGQQVTLRCSPKSGHDTVSWYQQALGQGPQFIFQYYEEEERQRGNFPDRFSGHQFPNYSSELNVNALLLGDSALYLCASSWRTDFNEKLFFGSGTQLSVL.

The rearrangement links TRBV28 to TRBJ2-7, with 7 bases lining up with TRBD1. CDR1 is MDHEN, CDR2 SYDVKM, per germline. The length of the CDR3 is 14 residues. The J segment lost 5 bases and the V segment lost 6 bases, leaving 10 bases of the junction unmatched. The CDR3, as DNA: TGTGCCAGCAGACTCGGGACAGTTACCCACGAGCAGTACTTC. Translating gives CASRLGTVTHEQYF.

This clone has a handful of counts. The chain links TRBV7-2 to TRBJ1-5; the D is unclear. Germline lookup yields CDR1 SGHTA and CDR2 FQGNSA. CDR3 length: 14 amino acids. The V end was cut by 2 bases, the J end by 5 bases, with 10 bases between. As DNA, the CDR3 is TGTGCCAGCAGCTTAAGGGTTGTGGATCAGCCCCAGCATTTT. This encodes CASSLRVVDQPQHF.

This chain joins TRBV7-9 and TRBJ2-2; 7 bases match TRBD1. Trimming at V came to 4 bases and at J to 0 bases, leaving 5 bases not matched to a gene. This CDR3 has 16 amino acids. Germline loops: CDR1 SEHNR, CDR2 FQNEAQ (reference sequence). In nucleotides, the CDR3 is TGTGCCAGCAGCTCCCAGGGGGTGTCGAACACCGGGGAGCTGTTTTTT. Translation: CASSSQGVSNTGELFF.

This rearrangement joins TRBV21-1 to TRBJ1-2; TRBD1, the table's D call, was not compared with the DNA. TRBV21-1 is described as a pseudogene. The CDR3 has 17 amino acids. In DNA, the CDR3 is TGTGCCAGCAGCACGACCGGGACAGGGGGCTCGGGCTATGGCTACACCTTC. It yields the protein CASSTTGTGGSGYGYTF.

This chain connects TRBV6-5 to TRBJ1-2, with D possibly TRBD1 on 5 matching bases. The V end lost 4 bases, the J end lost 8 bases, and 11 bases lay between the germline ends. The CDR3 runs 12 residues. CDR1 and CDR2 from the germline V gene are MNHEY and SVGAGI. CDR3 nucleotides: TGTGCCAGCAGTTCTCCCCAGGGCGGCTACACCTTC. This codes for CASSSPQGGYTF.

The V call is TRBV5-1, the J call TRBJ1-4; possibly TRBD1 for D (5 bases). The V and J ends lost 10 bases and 4 bases respectively, with 20 bases between them. CDR1 is SGHRS, CDR2 YFSETQ, per germline. This CDR3 has 15 amino acids. CDR3 DNA: TGCGCCTCCGGAGAAAGGGGCGAGGGTAATGAAAAACTGTTTTTT. This codes for CASGERGEGNEKLFF.

The chain couples TRBV3-1 (or the pseudogene TRBV3-2) to TRBJ2-3; TRBD1 aligns across 9 bases. The CDR3 length is 15 residues. The junction had 6 bases not matched to a gene; V was cut back by 4 bases and J by 4 bases. The germline gives CDR1 LGHDT, CDR2 YNNKEL (reference sequence). The CDR3 sequence: CASSLPGQGSDTQYF. The CDR3 DNA reads TGTGCCAGCAGCCTGCCGGGACAGGGTTCAGATACGCAGTATTTT.

The J gene is TRBJ1-2, the V gene TRBV7-2, with a possible D match to TRBD1 (5 bases). With 5 bases removed from V and 3 bases from J, the gap between germline ends came to 10 bases. The CDR3 consists of 13 residues. Germline CDR1 SGHTA, CDR2 FQGNSA. This CDR3 is CASSPGGYYGYTF. Here the CDR3 DNA reads TGTGCCAGCAGCCCCGGGGGGTACTATGGCTACACCTTC.

The chain employs TRBV6-5 and TRBJ2-3; a possible D gene is TRBD2 (5 bases). CDR1 is MNHEY, CDR2 SVGAGI, per germline. The CDR3 runs 15 residues. V lost 7 bases, J lost 1 base, and 15 bases lay in between. CDR3: CASTTLAAGTDTQYF. The CDR3 DNA follows: TGTGCCAGCACAACCCTAGCCGCCGGCACAGATACGCAGTATTTT.